What follows describes a single T cell receptor (beta chain). The CDR3 spans 16 residues. Germline V gives CDR1 SNHLY, CDR2 FYNNEI. Trimming pared 5 bases from V and 7 bases from J, leaving 18 bases between. This entry is derived from a study of T cell responses to AZD1222 COVID-19 vaccine. TCRdb's table, derived via immunoSEQ multiplex PCR, lists solely in-frame clones and lacks some. The sample lists under 200,000 clones; around 87% were seen once. This clonotype was sampled from an adult in good health. Sequences were derived from peripheral blood, sampled on day 0 of MenACWY control vaccination. V and J are TRBV2 and TRBJ1-6, with D possibly TRBD1 on 5 matching bases. The CDR3 is CASSSPGRSTNSPLHF. The DNA of the CDR3 is TGTGCCAGCAGTTCCCCGGGACGGTCAACAAATTCACCCCTCCACTTT.